This T cell receptor beta chain was identified during a study of neoadjuvant nivolumab and ipilimumab in lung cancer. The study, taken as a whole, reports: TCR sequencing covered a small number of samples. Resected tumors had greater TCR richness and clonality than uninvolved lung. From pretherapy to surgery, tumor richness and clonality rose with dual therapy. Higher pretherapy blood TCR richness went with higher resected-tumor richness.

Turning to this clone: Its antigen is as yet unknown.

Trimming pared 2 bases from V and 5 bases from J, leaving 13 bases between. Germline-derived CDR1 and CDR2 are KGHSH and LQKENI. This CDR3 spans 14 amino acids. Sequencing used immunoSEQ multiplex PCR; TCRdb keeps in-frame clones, though not all of them. The sample includes about 26,000 clones, 75% to 90% of them seen just once. The rearrangement links TRBV18 to TRBJ2-7; possibly TRBD2 for D (7 bases). The sequence came from an adult with non-small cell lung cancer. This specimen was tumor tissue, taken after neoadjuvant nivolumab, alone or with ipilimumab, at or shortly before surgery. The DNA of the CDR3 is TGTGCCAGCTCACCAAACACGGGGGGCCACGAGCAGTACTTC. It encodes CASSPNTGGHEQYF.